This T cell receptor (beta chain) stems from a study of spatial heterogeneity in lung cancer. Study-level information: Detected sequences consistently included more beta-chain ones than alpha-chain ones.

Time point here: sample taken at primary tumor resection. Whole RNA, isolated from tumor, nontumor lung or frozen PBMC, was sequenced without prior sorting. TCRdb analysed the 5' RACE reads with MiXCR anew, one entry per CDR3 protein. The table includes around 20,000 distinct CDR3 sequences, over 7% detected once. As for this clonotype: The antigen remains undetermined.

Findings and limits, study-wide: Tracking of tumor mutation counts was seen in expanded intratumoral alpha and beta TCR counts.

Germline lookup yields CDR1 SGHAT and CDR2 FQDESV (reference sequence). The CDR3 has 15 amino acids. Between the trimmed V and J ends, which lost 1 base and 3 bases, there was a span of 12 bases. The source of this sequence is a female donor with early-stage non-small cell lung cancer. Here the sequenced sample was lung tumor tissue, taken at surgery. V usage is TRBV11-1 and J usage is TRBJ2-5; TRBD2 is a possible D gene (5 bases). CDR3 in amino acids: CASSLVEAAKETQYF. DNA of the CDR3: TGTGCCAGCAGCTTAGTGGAGGCAGCCAAAGAGACCCAGTACTTC.